The TCR beta chain described here comes from a study of Graves' ophthalmopathy and Graves' hyperthyroidism. Whole-study results and caveats: The model reached 70.59% sensitivity and about 73% specificity for predicting ophthalmopathy progression. Detected in blood as well were most expanded thyroid clonotypes with frequency above 0.001.

Deletions cut 5 bases from V and 2 bases from J, with 9 bases between. CDR1 and CDR2 (germline): DFQATT, SNEGSKA (reference sequence). This CDR3 region has 12 residues. Scientists amplified the TCR beta CDR3 regions from RNA transcripts. HTBI primers primed a first-round RT-PCR, and a second-round multiplex PCR followed. TCRdb re-analysed the multiplex PCR reads in MiXCR, keeping a single row per CDR3 protein. The sample records about 590,000 distinct CDR3 sequences, under 45% being singletons. Hyperthyroidism patients had new diagnoses, durations under 2 months, and ages of 18 to 65. This clonotype was seen ten or more times. Antigen: not known.

The sequence came from an adult man with Graves' hyperthyroidism. V and J are TRBV20-1 and TRBJ2-5; the D gene is possibly TRBD1 (5 bases). Source material: peripheral blood or thyroid tissue (not recorded which). The CDR3 coding sequence is TGCAGTGCTGCTAAGGGGCAAGAGACCCAGTACTTC. This encodes CSAAKGQETQYF.